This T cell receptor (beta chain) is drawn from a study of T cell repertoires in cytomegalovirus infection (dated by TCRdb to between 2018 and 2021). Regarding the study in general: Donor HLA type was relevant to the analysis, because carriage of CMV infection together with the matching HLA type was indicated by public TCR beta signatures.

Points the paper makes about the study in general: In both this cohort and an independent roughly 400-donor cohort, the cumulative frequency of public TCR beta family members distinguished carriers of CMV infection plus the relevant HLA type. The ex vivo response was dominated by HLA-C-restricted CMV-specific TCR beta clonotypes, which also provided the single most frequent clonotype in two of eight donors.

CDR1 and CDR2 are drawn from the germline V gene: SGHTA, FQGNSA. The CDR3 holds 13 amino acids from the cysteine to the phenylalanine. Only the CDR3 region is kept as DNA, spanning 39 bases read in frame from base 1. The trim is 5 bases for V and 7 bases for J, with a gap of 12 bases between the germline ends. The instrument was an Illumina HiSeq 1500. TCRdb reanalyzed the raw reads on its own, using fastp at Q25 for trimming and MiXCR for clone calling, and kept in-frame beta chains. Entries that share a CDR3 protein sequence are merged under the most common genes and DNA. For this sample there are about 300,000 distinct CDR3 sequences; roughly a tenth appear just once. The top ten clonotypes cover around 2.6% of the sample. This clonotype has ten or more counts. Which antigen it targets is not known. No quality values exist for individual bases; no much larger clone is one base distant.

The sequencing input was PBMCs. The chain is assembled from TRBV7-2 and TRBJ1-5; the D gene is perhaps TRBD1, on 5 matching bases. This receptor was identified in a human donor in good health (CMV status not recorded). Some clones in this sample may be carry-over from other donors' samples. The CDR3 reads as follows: CASSLGVEQPQHF. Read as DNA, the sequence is TGTGCCAGCAGCCTAGGGGTTGAGCAGCCCCAGCATTTT.